The rows below give T cell receptor beta chains drawn from one sample of a study of T cells in Graves' hyperthyroidism and ophthalmopathy. One entry per CDR3 protein results from TCRdb running MiXCR on the multiplex PCR reads. The sample carries about 300,000 distinct CDR3 sequences, 15% to 20% recorded once. The sample consisted of blood. The receptors derive from a man over 45 with Graves' ophthalmopathy. Each CDR3 is given with its conserved first and last residue. A D gene is named only where the DNA matches it firmly. Rows give clone size only sometimes, using once, few, many, or a class for an expanded clone.

TRBJ1-2 NA NA TRBV4-1 TGCGCCAGCAGCCAGGCGGGCCAGGCAGGCTATGGCTACACCTTC CASSQAGQAGYGYTF
TRBJ1-6 NA many TRBV6-1 TGTGCCAGCGGAGTCGGGGCTTATAATTCACCCCTCCACTTT CASGVGAYNSPLHF
TRBJ1-5 NA few TRBV27 TGTGCCAGCAGCCTCAACAGGGGCAATCAGCCCCAGCATTTT CASSLNRGNQPQHF
TRBJ2-7 NA many TRBV11-2 TGTGCCAGCAGCTTAGAGTCTGGGGCCTACGAGCAGTACTTC CASSLESGAYEQYF
TRBJ1-2 TRBD1 NA TRBV28 TGTGCCAGCAGTCCTAGGGACAGGGCTCGTCCTTATGGCTACACCTTC CASSPRDRARPYGYTF
TRBJ1-4 NA many TRBV28 TGTGCCAGCAGTTTCTGGGACATCCAAACTGAAAAACTGTTTTTT CASSFWDIQTEKLFF
TRBJ2-7 NA few TRBV19 TGTGCCAGTAGTATCTGCAGGGGAGAACCAATGATACCCTACGAGCAGTACTTC CASSICRGEPMIPYEQYF
TRBJ2-5 NA NA TRBV20-1 TGCAGTGCTAGGGAAGGGGCAGAGACCCAGTACTTC CSAREGAETQYF
TRBJ1-6 NA NA TRBV6-5 TGTGCCAGCAGTTACGGTGCACGGCGCCGTAATTCACCCCTCCACTTT CASSYGARRRNSPLHF
TRBJ1-6 TRBD1 many TRBV30 TGTGCCTGGAGTGGGACAGGGAATTCACCCCTCCACTTT CAWSGTGNSPLHF
TRBJ2-2 TRBD1 few TRBV7-3 TGTGCCAGCAGCCAGGGACAGGGGAACGCCGGGGAGCTGTTTTTT CASSQGQGNAGELFF
TRBJ2-6 NA NA TRBV2 TGTGCCAGCAGCCCAAGGATCGGCTCTGGGGCCAACGTCCTGACTTTC CASSPRIGSGANVLTF
TRBJ2-1 TRBD2 NA TRBV28 TGTGCCAGCAGTCGACTAGCGGGACAGAACAATGAGCAGTTCTTC CASSRLAGQNNEQFF
TRBJ2-6 NA few TRBV11-2 TGTGCCAGCAGCTTAAGATCCGGCCCCTCGGGGGCCAACGTCCTGACTTTC CASSLRSGPSGANVLTF
TRBJ2-5 NA few TRBV3-1 TGTGCCAGCAGCCAAGATTCGGGACAAGAGACCCAGTACTTC CASSQDSGQETQYF
TRBJ2-5 NA many TRBV20-1 TGCAGTGCCCCCTTTGCGGATGAAGAGACCCAGTACTTC CSAPFADEETQYF
TRBJ2-1 NA NA TRBV6-5 TGTGCCAGCAGTTACTCCTCAGTCGGGACTGAGCAGTTCTTC CASSYSSVGTEQFF
TRBJ2-1 TRBD2 many TRBV12-3/TRBV12-4 TGTGCCAGCAGCCTAGCGGGAGTGCGAGAGCAGTTCTTC CASSLAGVREQFF